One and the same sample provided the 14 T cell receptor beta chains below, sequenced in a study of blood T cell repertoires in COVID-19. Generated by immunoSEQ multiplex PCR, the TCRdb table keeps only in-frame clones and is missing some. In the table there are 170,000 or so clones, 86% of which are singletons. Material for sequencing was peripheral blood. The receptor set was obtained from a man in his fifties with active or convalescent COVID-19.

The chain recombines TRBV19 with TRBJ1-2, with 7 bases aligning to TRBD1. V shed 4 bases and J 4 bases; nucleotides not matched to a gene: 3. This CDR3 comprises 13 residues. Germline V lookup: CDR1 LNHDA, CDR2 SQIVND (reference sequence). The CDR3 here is CASSRQGFYGYTF. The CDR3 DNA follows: TGTGCCAGTAGTAGACAGGGCTTCTATGGCTACACCTTC.

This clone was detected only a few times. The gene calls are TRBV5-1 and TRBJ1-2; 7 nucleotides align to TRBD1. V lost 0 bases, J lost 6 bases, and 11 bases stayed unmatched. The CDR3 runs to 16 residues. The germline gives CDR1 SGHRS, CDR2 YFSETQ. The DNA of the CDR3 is TGCGCCAGCAGCTTGGCCAAGGGGGCCGGGGTTGATGGCTACACCTTC. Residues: CASSLAKGAGVDGYTF. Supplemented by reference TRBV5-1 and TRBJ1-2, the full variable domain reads KAGVTQTPRYLIKTRGQQVTLSCSPISGHRSVSWYQQTPGQGLQFLFEYFSETQRNKGNFPGRFSGRQFSNSRSEMNVSTLELGDSALYLCASSLAKGAGVDGYTFGSGTRLTVV.

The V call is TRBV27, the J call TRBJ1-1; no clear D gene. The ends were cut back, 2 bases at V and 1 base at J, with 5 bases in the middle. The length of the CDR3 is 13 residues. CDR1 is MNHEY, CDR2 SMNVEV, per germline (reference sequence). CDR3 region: CASSLGRNTEAFF. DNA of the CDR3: TGTGCCAGCAGTTTAGGGAGGAACACTGAAGCTTTCTTT.

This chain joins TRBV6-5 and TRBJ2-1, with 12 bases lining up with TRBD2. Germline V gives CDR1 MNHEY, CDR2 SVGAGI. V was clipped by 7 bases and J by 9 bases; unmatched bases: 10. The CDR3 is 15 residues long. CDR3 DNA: TGTGCCAGCACCTTGACTAGCGGGGGAACTGTTGAGCAGTTCTTC. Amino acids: CASTLTSGGTVEQFF.

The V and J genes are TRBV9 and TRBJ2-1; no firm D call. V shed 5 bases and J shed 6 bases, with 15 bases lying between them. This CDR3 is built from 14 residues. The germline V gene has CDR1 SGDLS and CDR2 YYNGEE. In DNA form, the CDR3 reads TGTGCCAGCAGTCCGTTTTCCTATTCCAATGAGCAGTTCTTC. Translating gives CASSPFSYSNEQFF.

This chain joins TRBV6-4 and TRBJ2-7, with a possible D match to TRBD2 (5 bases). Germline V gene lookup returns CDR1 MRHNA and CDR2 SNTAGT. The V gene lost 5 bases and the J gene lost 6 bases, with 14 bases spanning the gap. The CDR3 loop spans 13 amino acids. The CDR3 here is CASSFRDGLEQYF. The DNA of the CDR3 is TGTGCCAGCAGTTTCAGAGATGGACTCGAGCAGTACTTC.

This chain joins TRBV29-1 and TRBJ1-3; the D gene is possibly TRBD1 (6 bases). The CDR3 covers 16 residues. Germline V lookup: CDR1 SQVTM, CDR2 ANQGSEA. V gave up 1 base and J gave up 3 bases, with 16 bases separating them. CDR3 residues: CSVEASGGGGGNTIYF. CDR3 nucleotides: TGCAGCGTTGAAGCGTCGGGAGGGGGGGGTGGAAACACCATATATTTT.

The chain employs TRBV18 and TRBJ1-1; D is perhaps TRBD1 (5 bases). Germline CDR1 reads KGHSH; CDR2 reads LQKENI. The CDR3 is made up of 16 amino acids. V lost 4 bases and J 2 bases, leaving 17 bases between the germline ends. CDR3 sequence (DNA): TGTGCCAGCTCACTCCGTAGGGGTCAAATTAACACTGAAGCTTTCTTT. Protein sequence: CASSLRRGQINTEAFF.

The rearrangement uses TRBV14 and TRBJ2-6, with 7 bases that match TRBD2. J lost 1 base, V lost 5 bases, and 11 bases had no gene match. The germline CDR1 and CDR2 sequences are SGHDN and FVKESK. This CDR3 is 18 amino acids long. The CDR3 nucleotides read TGTGCCAGCAGCGCCTTGGAGGGAGGGCTATCTGGGGCCAACGTCCTGACTTTC. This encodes CASSALEGGLSGANVLTF.

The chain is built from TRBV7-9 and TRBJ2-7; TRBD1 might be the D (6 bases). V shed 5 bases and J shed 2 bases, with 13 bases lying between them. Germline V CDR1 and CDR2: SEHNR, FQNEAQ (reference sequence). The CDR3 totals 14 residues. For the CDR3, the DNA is TGTGCCAGCAGCGAGGCAGGGGCCCCCTACGAGCAGTACTTC. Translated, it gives CASSEAGAPYEQYF.

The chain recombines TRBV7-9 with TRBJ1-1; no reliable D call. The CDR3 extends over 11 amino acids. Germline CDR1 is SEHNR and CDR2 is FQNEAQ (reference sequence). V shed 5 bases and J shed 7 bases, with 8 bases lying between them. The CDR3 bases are TGTGCCAGCAGCACCGGTTTTGAAGCTTTCTTT. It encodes CASSTGFEAFF.

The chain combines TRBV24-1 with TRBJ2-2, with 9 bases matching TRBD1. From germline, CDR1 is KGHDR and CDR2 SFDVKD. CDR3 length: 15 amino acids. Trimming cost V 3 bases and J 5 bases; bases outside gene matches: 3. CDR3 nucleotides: TGTGCCACCAGTGATCGGGACAGGGAAACCGGGGAGCTGTTTTTT. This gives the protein CATSDRDRETGELFF.

CDR3 region: CASSQDRLGVYNEQFF. In nucleotides, the CDR3 is TGTGCCAGCAGCCAAGACCGGTTAGGGGTCTACAATGAGCAGTTCTTC. The rearrangement uses TRBV14 and TRBJ2-1; TRBD1 might be the D (5 bases). CDR1 is SGHDN, CDR2 FVKESK, per germline. Trimming stripped 0 bases from V and 3 bases from J, with 12 bases between. This CDR3 is 16 amino acids long.

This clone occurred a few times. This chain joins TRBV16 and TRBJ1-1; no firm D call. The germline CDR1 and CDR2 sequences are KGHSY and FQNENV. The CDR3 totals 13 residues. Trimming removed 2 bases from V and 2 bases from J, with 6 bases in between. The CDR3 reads CASSQASNTEAFF. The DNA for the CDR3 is TGTGCCAGCAGCCAAGCGAGTAACACTGAAGCTTTCTTT.